The 3 T cell receptor beta chains presented below share a single source sample, sequenced in a study of blood T cells in healthy people across ages. For the second PCR, which ran for about 6 to 11 cycles, a sample-barcoded 5' primer and a J-beta primer mix were used. TCRdb ran MiXCR on the 5' RACE reads and lists one entry per CDR3 protein. The table records hundreds of thousands of distinct CDR3 sequences, roughly 44% of them present only once. The material sequenced was blood. These receptors all come from a man in his fifties or sixties in good health.

On this clonotype itself: At one boundary the junction diverges from the germline segment, which might be a read error. This chain uses TRBV7-9 with TRBJ2-3, with D tentatively TRBD2 (5 bases). The CDR3 covers 17 residues. Germline V gives CDR1 SEHNR, CDR2 FQNEAQ (reference sequence). CDR3 sequence reads: CASTLLRGSQTVDTQYF. CDR3 DNA sequence: TGTGCCAGCACCTTACTCCGAGGGTCCCAAACCGTTGATACGCAGTATTTT.

The J gene is TRBJ1-1, the V gene TRBV7-2; D ambiguous. V was clipped by 3 bases and J by 4 bases, with 6 bases between them. CDR1 and CDR2 from the germline V gene are SGHTA and FQGNSA. The CDR3 has 12 residues. CDR3 in amino acids: CASSFSATEAFF. The CDR3 nucleotides read TGTGCCAGCAGCTTCTCCGCCACTGAAGCTTTCTTT.

This chain uses TRBV4-1 with TRBJ2-7; 8 nucleotides match TRBD1. V was clipped by 3 bases and J by 1 base; unmatched bases: 8. Per the germline V gene, CDR1 is MGHRA and CDR2 is YSYEKL. There are 16 residues in the CDR3. The CDR3 region is CASSQTVGQGSYEQYF. CDR3 nucleotide sequence: TGCGCCAGCAGCCAGACTGTAGGACAGGGTTCCTACGAGCAGTACTTC.